This entry features one TCR beta chain sequence. Antigen unknown. The method was immunoSEQ multiplex PCR; TCRdb's version includes in-frame clones alone and lacks a portion of them. The profile shows some 74,000 clones, roughly 90% of them singletons. The data were taken from a study of OX40 agonist ivuxolimab in advanced cancers. Study context: One hepatocellular carcinoma and a couple of cutaneous melanoma patients partially responded. Regarding the study as a whole: The CD4+ and CD8+ T cells in the blood had expanded clonally by week 6 at 0.1 to 3.0 mg/kg.

The germline V and J ends were trimmed by 6 bases and 1 base, with 9 bases remaining between them. The CDR3 is 13 residues long. In germline, CDR1 is SGHVS, CDR2 FQNEAQ. Here the sequenced sample was CD4+ or CD8+ T cells sorted from blood, taken in a trial of the OX40 agonist ivuxolimab. The receptor was isolated from an adult with an advanced solid tumor such as melanoma, head and neck, liver or kidney cancer. V gene TRBV7-8 combines with J gene TRBJ1-1, with a weak D call TRBD1 (5 bases). For the CDR3, the DNA is TGTGCCAGCAGAGTAACAGGGAACACTGAAGCTTTCTTT. Translation: CASRVTGNTEAFF. Looking up the rest from reference TRBV7-8 and TRBJ1-1 gives the full variable domain: GAGVSQSPRYKVAKRGQDVALRCDPISGHVSLFWYQQALGQGPEFLTYFQNEAQLDKSGLPSDRFFAERPEGSVSTLKIQRTQQEDSAVYLCASRVTGNTEAFFGQGTRLTVV.